A selection of T cell receptor beta chains follows, all from one sample in a study of blood T cell repertoires in COVID-19. Generated by immunoSEQ multiplex PCR, the TCRdb table keeps only in-frame clones and is missing some. The table has 270,000 or so clones, roughly 84% seen once; the top ten hold more than 1.1%. What was sequenced was peripheral blood. The receptors stem from a human donor with COVID-19, enrolled during active disease. The donor label of this sample is uncertain. Each CDR3 is given with its conserved first and last residue. The D gene is left open where the match is weak. Size tells how often a clone was seen (once, few, many) or the class of an expanded clone, and some rows leave it out.

J: TRBJ2-2; D: .; size: few; V: TRBV2; CDR3: CASSEQGTGTGELFF; DNA: TGTGCCAGCAGTGAACAGGGAACGGGCACCGGGGAGCTGTTTTTT
J: TRBJ2-2; D: TRBD2; size: .; V: TRBV3-1/TRBV3-2; CDR3: CASSLSGTRDTGELFF; DNA: TGTGCCAGCAGCCTATCCGGGACTAGAGACACCGGGGAGCTGTTTTTT
J: TRBJ2-1; D: .; size: .; V: TRBV7-9; CDR3: CASSPLANEQFF; DNA: TGTGCCAGCAGCCCACTTGCCAATGAGCAGTTCTTC
J: TRBJ2-3; D: TRBD2; size: .; V: TRBV14; CDR3: CASSDPISGRADTQYF; DNA: TGTGCCAGCAGCGACCCCATTAGCGGGAGGGCGGATACGCAGTATTTT
J: TRBJ1-1; D: TRBD1; size: .; V: TRBV29-1; CDR3: CSVKRDRGNTEAFF; DNA: TGCAGCGTCAAGCGGGACAGGGGGAACACTGAAGCTTTCTTT
J: TRBJ2-7; D: TRBD1; size: .; V: TRBV4-1; CDR3: CASSQAGQSFYEQYF; DNA: TGCGCCAGCAGCCAAGCGGGACAGTCCTTCTACGAGCAGTACTTC
J: TRBJ1-5; D: .; size: few; V: TRBV4-1; CDR3: CASSQLTAGQPQHF; DNA: TGCGCCAGCAGCCAGTTGACAGCCGGTCAGCCCCAGCATTTT
J: TRBJ1-2; D: TRBD1; size: .; V: TRBV7-8; CDR3: CASSLITPGDRDNYGYTF; DNA: TGTGCCAGCAGTCTTATAACCCCTGGGGACAGGGATAACTATGGCTACACCTTC
J: TRBJ2-3; D: TRBD2; size: .; V: TRBV29-1; CDR3: CSVRSGSADTQYF; DNA: TGCAGCGTTCGTAGCGGGAGCGCAGATACGCAGTATTTT
J: TRBJ2-1; D: TRBD2; size: .; V: TRBV13; CDR3: CASSPGLAGARIYNEQFF; DNA: TGTGCCAGCAGCCCCGGACTAGCGGGAGCCCGTATTTACAATGAGCAGTTCTTC
J: TRBJ2-1; D: .; size: .; V: TRBV9; CDR3: CASSVGGSPVGQFF; DNA: TGTGCCAGCAGCGTAGGAGGGAGCCCCGTCGGGCAGTTCTTC
J: TRBJ1-1; D: .; size: .; V: TRBV5-3; CDR3: CARSLEMYFLDTEAFF; DNA: TGTGCCAGAAGCTTGGAAATGTACTTCCTGGACACTGAAGCTTTCTTT
J: TRBJ1-4; D: .; size: .; V: TRBV10-2; CDR3: CASREGLSNEKLFF; DNA: TGCGCCAGCAGGGAGGGACTGAGTAATGAAAAACTGTTTTTT
J: TRBJ2-1; D: TRBD2; size: once; V: TRBV5-1; CDR3: CASSLASGRENEQFF; DNA: TGCGCCAGCAGCTTGGCTAGCGGGAGGGAGAATGAGCAGTTCTTC
J: TRBJ1-5; D: .; size: once; V: TRBV7-6; CDR3: CASSLAPRLKSEPQHF; DNA: TGTGCCAGCAGCTTAGCCCCCAGGCTGAAATCAGAGCCCCAGCATTTT
J: TRBJ1-4; D: TRBD1; size: .; V: TRBV27; CDR3: CASSGTATATNEKLFF; DNA: TGTGCCAGCAGTGGGACAGCTACCGCAACTAATGAAAAACTGTTTTTT
J: TRBJ2-1; D: TRBD2; size: once; V: TRBV7-8; CDR3: CASSPLGGSSYNEQFF; DNA: TGTGCCAGCAGCCCACTCGGGGGGAGCTCCTACAATGAGCAGTTCTTC
J: TRBJ1-1; D: TRBD1; size: .; V: TRBV28; CDR3: CASSLDRGAAFF; DNA: TGTGCCAGCAGCCTGGACAGGGGGGCAGCTTTCTTT
J: TRBJ2-2; D: TRBD1; size: once; V: TRBV19; CDR3: CATRTGVLTGELFF; DNA: TGTGCCACCCGGACAGGGGTCCTCACCGGGGAGCTGTTTTTT
J: TRBJ2-2; D: .; size: few; V: TRBV19; CDR3: CASKGESAANTGELFF; DNA: TGTGCCAGTAAGGGAGAGAGTGCTGCGAACACCGGGGAGCTGTTTTTT
J: TRBJ1-5; D: .; size: .; V: TRBV18; CDR3: CASSRGASQPQHF; DNA: TGTGCCAGCTCAAGGGGCGCAAGTCAGCCCCAGCATTTT
J: TRBJ1-2; D: TRBD1; size: once; V: TRBV28; CDR3: CASSSPTGFYGYTF; DNA: TGTGCCAGCAGTTCCCCGACAGGGTTTTATGGCTACACCTTC
J: TRBJ2-2; D: .; size: .; V: TRBV11-2; CDR3: CASSFNRGPGELFF; DNA: TGTGCCAGCAGCTTCAATAGGGGTCCCGGGGAGCTGTTTTTT
J: TRBJ2-1; D: TRBD2; size: .; V: TRBV10-1; CDR3: CASSDRGLAENNEQFF; DNA: TGCGCCAGCAGTGATAGGGGACTAGCGGAAAACAATGAGCAGTTCTTC
J: TRBJ1-1; D: .; size: .; V: TRBV4-2; CDR3: CASSRDRHTEAFF; DNA: TGTGCCAGCAGCCGAGACAGGCACACTGAAGCTTTCTTT
J: TRBJ2-5; D: TRBD2; size: .; V: TRBV3-1/TRBV3-2; CDR3: CASSQGGSGSLETQYF; DNA: TGTGCCAGCAGCCAAGGTGGAAGCGGGAGCCTAGAGACCCAGTACTTC
J: TRBJ2-2; D: TRBD2; size: few; V: TRBV7-2; CDR3: CASSSPRTSGRADTGELFF; DNA: TGTGCCAGCAGCTCCCCCCGGACTAGCGGGAGGGCGGACACCGGGGAGCTGTTTTTT
J: TRBJ1-1; D: TRBD1; size: few; V: TRBV13; CDR3: CASSPRGPYTEAFF; DNA: TGTGCCAGCAGCCCCAGGGGGCCGTACACTGAAGCTTTCTTT
J: TRBJ2-2; D: .; size: .; V: TRBV9; CDR3: CASSARTRGELFF; DNA: TGTGCCAGCAGCGCAAGGACAAGGGGGGAGCTGTTTTTT
J: TRBJ2-7; D: TRBD2; size: once; V: TRBV19; CDR3: CASSLAGGAYEQYF; DNA: TGTGCCAGTAGTCTAGCGGGAGGGGCCTACGAGCAGTACTTC
J: TRBJ2-3; D: .; size: .; V: TRBV29-1; CDR3: CSALRGLSTDTQYF; DNA: TGCAGCGCTCTCCGGGGACTCAGCACAGATACGCAGTATTTT
J: TRBJ2-7; D: .; size: .; V: TRBV7-6; CDR3: CASSLAMAGTSSYEQYF; DNA: TGTGCCAGCAGCTTAGCCATGGCAGGAACTTCATCCTACGAGCAGTACTTC
J: TRBJ2-2; D: TRBD2; size: .; V: TRBV6-5; CDR3: CASISTSVNTGELFF; DNA: TGTGCCAGCATTTCCACTAGCGTCAACACCGGGGAGCTGTTTTTT
J: TRBJ2-1; D: .; size: .; V: TRBV5-5; CDR3: CASSLGGGLVNEQFF; DNA: TGTGCCAGCAGCTTGGGAGGAGGGCTGGTCAATGAGCAGTTCTTC
J: TRBJ1-6; D: TRBD1; size: .; V: TRBV7-2; CDR3: CASSLPDREYSPLHF; DNA: TGTGCCAGCAGCTTACCGGACAGGGAATATTCACCCCTCCACTTT
J: TRBJ2-7; D: .; size: .; V: TRBV5-1; CDR3: CASSLNPETPYEQYF; DNA: TGCGCCAGCAGCTTGAATCCGGAGACCCCCTACGAGCAGTACTTC
J: TRBJ2-7; D: .; size: once; V: TRBV3-1/TRBV3-2; CDR3: CASSLQAMSFSYEQYF; DNA: TGTGCCAGCAGCCTTCAAGCGATGTCCTTCTCCTACGAGCAGTACTTC
J: TRBJ2-7; D: .; size: .; V: TRBV5-6; CDR3: CASSWRRGAQNEQYF; DNA: TGTGCCAGCAGCTGGCGCAGGGGGGCGCAAAACGAGCAGTACTTC
J: TRBJ2-2; D: TRBD1; size: .; V: TRBV4-1; CDR3: CASSLDQGASGELFF; DNA: TGCGCCAGCAGCTTGGATCAGGGGGCCTCCGGGGAGCTGTTTTTT
J: TRBJ1-2; D: .; size: once; V: TRBV29-1; CDR3: CSVEGDNYGYTF; DNA: TGCAGCGTCGAGGGGGATAACTATGGCTACACCTTC
J: TRBJ1-1; D: TRBD1; size: few; V: TRBV5-6; CDR3: CASSGIRQGWNTEAFF; DNA: TGTGCCAGCAGCGGAATTAGACAGGGTTGGAACACTGAAGCTTTCTTT
J: TRBJ2-7; D: .; size: .; V: TRBV10-3; CDR3: CAVPLRDDYEQYF; DNA: TGTGCCGTCCCCTTGCGGGACGACTACGAGCAGTACTTC